This T cell receptor (beta chain) appears in the sequencing data of a study of blood T cell repertoires in COVID-19. This clone showed up just a few times. V shed 1 base and J 8 bases; nucleotides not matched to a gene: 7. The CDR3 spans 16 residues. Germline lookup yields CDR1 MDHEN and CDR2 SYDVKM. Method: immunoSEQ multiplex PCR; TCRdb's copy keeps in-frame clones and lacks some. The data show 150,000 to 200,000 clones, with approximately 87% seen just once and about 9.4% held by the top ten. Input material: peripheral blood. The rearrangement joins TRBV28 to TRBJ2-1, with 11 bases identical to TRBD1. The clonotype comes from a woman aged 70-85 years with COVID-19, enrolled during active disease. CDR3 residues: CASSLLFRTGGHEQFF. CDR3 DNA sequence: TGTGCCAGCAGTTTATTGTTTCGGACAGGGGGCCATGAGCAGTTCTTC.